This T cell receptor (beta chain) was captured by sequencing in a study of T cell changes during pregnancy in multiple sclerosis. Using immunoSEQ multiplex PCR, the repertoire was profiled, and TCRdb retains in-frame clones only, with some absent. The sample gives tens of thousands of clones, about nine tenths of which show up once; more than 2% is in the top ten. This material consisted of peripheral blood, taken in the second trimester of pregnancy. The TCR comes from a female donor in good health, enrolled as a control in a pregnancy study.

Here the CDR3 DNA reads TGTGCCAGCAGCCCCCAGCGGGGCCTCTCCTACAATGAGCAGTTCTTC. This encodes CASSPQRGLSYNEQFF. V and J are TRBV28 and TRBJ2-1, with TRBD2 identical over 7 bases. Germline V CDR1 and CDR2: MDHEN, SYDVKM. V was clipped by 6 bases and J by 0 bases; unmatched bases: 8. The CDR3 totals 16 residues.